This T cell receptor (beta chain) appears in the sequencing data of a study of response to subunit inactivated influenza vaccine. One entry per CDR3 protein results from TCRdb running MiXCR on the RT-PCR reads. The table includes about 500,000 distinct CDR3 sequences, about 17% detected once. The sample holds a few counts of this clonotype. CDR1 is LGHNA, CDR2 YNFKEQ, per germline. V was clipped by 0 bases and J by 2 bases; unmatched bases: 11. The CDR3 loop spans 19 amino acids. The chain employs TRBV4-2 and TRBJ2-1; TRBD2 aligns across 9 bases. The TCR was taken from a man aged 50 to 75 who received an inactivated influenza vaccine. The input for sequencing was CD4+ T cells sorted from PBMCs, taken around 25 months after vaccination. The CDR3 bases are TGTGCCAGCAGCCAAGACGGGCGGGGGGGCCTAGGTCCCTACAATGAGCAGTTCTTC. Protein sequence: CASSQDGRGGLGPYNEQFF.